Below are 29 T cell receptor beta chains sequenced from a single sample in a study of T-cell memory formation after mild COVID-19. Each CDR3 protein gets one entry after TCRdb re-called the 5' RACE reads with MiXCR. The table has approximately 290,000 distinct CDR3 sequences, approximately 19% seen once; the top ten hold about 21%. The sample consisted of PBMCs or a T cell subset sorted from them (not recorded which). The receptor source for this set is a man aged 18 to 30 who had mild COVID-19 (a few samples of this study predate the infection). Cell type and time point are not known.

The V call is TRBV4-3, the J call TRBJ1-4; 7 bases line up with TRBD1. There are 17 residues in the CDR3. Germline CDR1 LGHNA, CDR2 YSLEER. V shed 3 bases, J shed 1 base, and the junction held 8 bases outside the gene matches. DNA for the CDR3: TGCGCCAGCAGCCAGAGACCAGGGGGTCGAACTAATGAAAAACTGTTTTTT. Amino acids: CASSQRPGGRTNEKLFF.

This clonotype was seen repeatedly, ten times or more. The gene calls are TRBV28 and TRBJ2-3, with 10 positions matching TRBD2. This CDR3 comprises 16 residues. The V segment lost 5 bases and the J segment 3 bases; nucleotides outside the gene matches: 8. Germline CDR1 and CDR2: MDHEN and SYDVKM. The DNA of the CDR3 is TGTGCCAGCAGTCCACCATCTAGCGGGGGAACAGATACGCAGTATTTT. Translating it yields CASSPPSSGGTDTQYF.

The chain joins TRBV7-2 to TRBJ2-2; TRBD1 agrees at 7 bases. Germline trimming cut 5 bases from V and 3 bases from J; bases unmatched to any gene: 9. Germline V gene lookup returns CDR1 SGHTA and CDR2 FQGNSA. This CDR3 comprises 16 residues. In DNA form, the CDR3 reads TGTGCCAGCAGCCCGAATCAGGGGGTCTACACCGGGGAGCTGTTTTTT. Protein sequence: CASSPNQGVYTGELFF.

The genes are TRBV4-3 and TRBJ2-1, with D possibly TRBD1 on 6 matching bases. The germline V gene has CDR1 LGHNA and CDR2 YSLEER. With 0 bases removed from V and 2 bases from J, the gap between germline ends came to 11 bases. The CDR3 totals 16 residues. CDR3 sequence: CASSQDWDTTYNEQFF. In DNA, the CDR3 is TGCGCCAGCAGCCAAGACTGGGACACTACCTACAATGAGCAGTTCTTC.

This clonotype was picked up a small number of times. The V gene is TRBV2, the J gene TRBJ2-3; 9 nucleotides agree with TRBD2. CDR3 size: 16 residues. CDR1 SNHLY and CDR2 FYNNEI come from the germline V gene. With V trimmed by 4 bases and J by 1 base, 6 bases remained unmatched. CDR3 amino acids: CASSARRLAGTDTQYF. The CDR3 region has the DNA TGTGCCAGCAGTGCTCGTCGACTAGCGGGCACAGATACGCAGTATTTT.

This chain uses TRBV4-1 with TRBJ2-3; TRBD1 agrees at 7 bases. From germline, CDR1 is MGHRA and CDR2 YSYEKL. This CDR3 has 14 residues. The junction had 7 bases not matched to a gene; V was cut back by 4 bases and J by 6 bases. The CDR3 DNA reads TGCGCCAGCAGCCCTCGGGACAGCCCCGATACGCAGTATTTT. Translation: CASSPRDSPDTQYF.

This clonotype was seen a handful of times. This chain joins TRBV7-2 and TRBJ2-1; maybe TRBD1 (5 bases). CDR1 SGHTA and CDR2 FQGNSA come from the germline V gene. V lost 2 bases and J lost 6, with 8 bases in between. The CDR3 has 13 residues. The CDR3 sequence is CASSLSRANEQFF. The CDR3 coding sequence is TGTGCCAGCAGCTTAAGCAGGGCCAATGAGCAGTTCTTC.

To note about this clonotype: A junction boundary mismatches the germline segment, possibly from a read error. V gene TRBV18 combines with J gene TRBJ1-4; tentatively, D is TRBD1 (6 bases). Germline V gene data show CDR1 as KGHSH and CDR2 as LQKENI. The CDR3 runs to 12 residues. This CDR3 is CASSPDSEKLIF. DNA of the CDR3: TGTGCCAGCTCACCGGACAGTGAAAAACTGATTTTT.

This clonotype was found a few times. The chain has TRBV3-1 and TRBJ2-4; possible D gene TRBD2, 5 bases. Trimming stripped 0 bases from V and 2 bases from J, with 14 bases between. Germline CDR1 LGHDT, CDR2 YNNKEL (reference sequence). This CDR3 has 17 amino acids. DNA of the CDR3: TGTGCCAGCAGCCAAGACACCTTGAGGGAAACCAAAAACATTCAGTACTTC. Translation gives CASSQDTLRETKNIQYF.

This clonotype was counted a few times. This chain joins TRBV19 and TRBJ1-1; D is uncertain. V lost 6 bases and J 0 bases, leaving 8 bases between the germline ends. CDR3 length: 13 residues. Per germline, CDR1 LNHDA and CDR2 SQIVND (reference sequence). The CDR3 bases are TGTGCCAGTAGATTAAGCCTGAACACTGAAGCTTTCTTT. Its translation: CASRLSLNTEAFF.

To note about this clonotype: The junction departs from germline at one end; a sequencing error may be responsible. The chain has TRBV5-6 and TRBJ1-1; D is unclear. There are 14 residues in the CDR3. CDR1 and CDR2 from the germline V gene are SGHDT and YYEEEE. The CDR3 loop is CASSFGLMKTEAFF. The CDR3 DNA follows: TGTGCCAGCAGCTTCGGGTTGATGAAGACTGAAGCTTTCTTT.

This sequence joins TRBV10-2 and TRBJ2-6; 8 nucleotides line up with TRBD1. The J segment lost 2 bases and the V segment lost 9 bases, leaving 3 bases of the junction unmatched. Germline V gene sequence: CDR1 WSHSY, CDR2 SAAADI. This CDR3 comprises 14 residues. DNA for the CDR3: TGCGCCAGTAAGACAGGGGCTGGGGCCAACGTCCTGACTTTC. It yields the protein CASKTGAGANVLTF.

This clonotype was detected a few times. The rearrangement uses TRBV25-1 and TRBJ2-7, with D perhaps matching TRBD1 (5 bases). This CDR3 comprises 14 residues. The germline CDR1 and CDR2 sequences are MGHDK and SYGVNS. Trimming cost V 7 bases and J 6 bases, with 19 bases left between them. CDR3 residues: CASNWHDSSGEQYV. CDR3 DNA sequence: TGTGCCAGCAATTGGCACGACAGCTCAGGCGAGCAGTACGTC.

The V call is TRBV27, the J call TRBJ1-2; D gene ambiguous. Germline-derived CDR1 and CDR2 are MNHEY and SMNVEV (reference sequence). The CDR3 runs 13 residues. Trimming removed 4 bases from V and 4 bases from J, with 10 bases in between. CDR3 bases: TGTGCCAGCAGTTCTGAACGGGGCTATGGCTACACCTTC. It codes for CASSSERGYGYTF.

This chain joins TRBV5-1 and TRBJ2-2; 9 nucleotides agree with TRBD1. J lost 1 base, V lost 4 bases, and 8 bases had no gene match. The CDR3 covers 17 residues. CDR1 and CDR2 (germline): SGHRS, YFSETQ. Here the CDR3 DNA reads TGCGCCAGCAGCCGGACAGGGGCCCCGCAGAACACCGGGGAGCTGTTTTTT. It specifies CASSRTGAPQNTGELFF.

This chain connects TRBV18 to TRBJ1-1; D may be TRBD1 (6 bases). V lost 6 bases and J lost 5, with 13 bases in between. From germline, CDR1 is KGHSH and CDR2 LQKENI. This CDR3 has 13 residues. The CDR3 sequence: CASSLTGLTEAFF. CDR3 nucleotide sequence: TGTGCCAGCTCCCTTACAGGGTTGACTGAAGCTTTCTTT.

The J gene is TRBJ1-4, the V gene TRBV2, with a weak D call TRBD1 (5 bases). CDR3 length: 15 amino acids. CDR1 and CDR2 from the germline V gene are SNHLY and FYNNEI. Trimming removed 5 bases at V and 8 bases at J, with 18 bases between. The chain's CDR3 is CASSRALGGGEKLFF. As DNA, the CDR3 is TGTGCCAGCAGTCGCGCCTTGGGGGGAGGGGAAAAACTGTTTTTT.

The chain recombines TRBV24-1 with TRBJ2-4; 7 bases are a match to TRBD1. This CDR3 is built from 17 residues. V trimming: 4 bases; J trimming: 0 bases; junction bases outside the gene matches: 8. Germline values: CDR1 KGHDR, CDR2 SFDVKD. The CDR3, as DNA: TGTGCCACCAGTGAAAGGGGGCCCGGGGTAGCCAAAAACATTCAGTACTTC. Translation gives CATSERGPGVAKNIQYF.

The rearrangement joins TRBV6-5 to TRBJ1-2, with D tentatively TRBD1 (6 bases). The CDR3 runs to 14 residues. V lost 6 bases and J lost 4, with 15 bases in between. CDR1 MNHEY and CDR2 SVGAGI come from the germline V gene. The CDR3 bases are TGTGCCAGCAGACTCCGGGACACGTCCTATGGCTACACCTTC. Encoded protein: CASRLRDTSYGYTF.

The J gene is TRBJ2-5, the V gene TRBV7-8; D unclear. The CDR3 covers 13 residues. Germline lookup yields CDR1 SGHVS and CDR2 FQNEAQ. Trimming shortened V by 7 bases and J by 1 base, and 10 bases separated the two germline ends. CDR3 in amino acids: CASTSSGQETQYF. DNA of the CDR3: TGTGCCAGCACCTCCTCGGGCCAAGAGACCCAGTACTTC.

The V gene is TRBV10-3, the J gene TRBJ2-5; TRBD2 matches at 12 bases. Trimming at V came to 4 bases and at J to 4 bases, leaving 4 bases not matched to a gene. The length of the CDR3 is 15 residues. In germline, CDR1 is ENHRY, CDR2 SYGVKD. This chain's CDR3 is CAISGSSGGVETQYF. In nucleotides, the CDR3 is TGTGCCATCAGTGGATCTAGCGGGGGGGTAGAGACCCAGTACTTC.

The chain links TRBV29-1 to TRBJ2-3; D may be TRBD2 (6 bases). Per germline, CDR1 SQVTM and CDR2 ANQGSEA. CDR3 size: 14 residues. The V and J ends lost 3 bases and 1 base respectively, with 11 bases between them. The CDR3 spells CSVEGGQGTDTQYF. The CDR3 DNA reads TGCAGCGTTGAGGGGGGTCAGGGCACAGATACGCAGTATTTT.

The chain uses TRBV10-3 and TRBJ1-5, with TRBD1 matching over 7 bases. V shed 8 bases, J shed 9 bases, and the junction held 7 bases outside the gene matches. CDR1 ENHRY and CDR2 SYGVKD come from the germline V gene. CDR3 size: 12 residues. CDR3 DNA: TGTGCCATCGGAACAGGGGATGGGCCCCAGCATTTT. Translating gives CAIGTGDGPQHF.

The chain couples TRBV10-3 to TRBJ1-4; tentatively, D is TRBD1 (6 bases). CDR1 and CDR2 (germline): ENHRY, SYGVKD. The CDR3 is made up of 17 amino acids. V was pared by 3 bases and J by 5 bases, with 19 bases between. The CDR3 sequence: CAISESFGGPLNEKLFF. In DNA, the CDR3 is TGTGCCATCAGTGAAAGCTTTGGGGGGCCTCTCAATGAAAAACTGTTTTTT.

This clonotype was recorded a few times. The chain links TRBV7-9 to TRBJ1-1, with TRBD1 identical over 8 bases. Germline assignment: CDR1 SEHNR and CDR2 FQNEAQ (reference sequence). Germline trimming cut 5 bases from V and 8 bases from J; bases unmatched to any gene: 4. The CDR3 runs to 12 residues. The CDR3 region is CASSRQGAEAFF. The DNA of the CDR3 is TGTGCCAGCAGCCGGCAGGGGGCCGAAGCTTTCTTT. Full variable domain (remainder filled in from reference TRBV7-9 and TRBJ1-1): DTGVSQNPRHKITKRGQNVTFRCDPISEHNRLYWYRQTLGQGPEFLTYFQNEAQLEKSRLLSDRFSAERPKGSFSTLEIQRTEQGDSAMYLCASSRQGAEAFFGQGTRLTVV.

The V and J genes are TRBV12-3 or TRBV12-4 and TRBJ1-1; maybe TRBD1 (6 bases). Between the trimmed V and J ends, which lost 8 bases and 1 base, there was a span of 14 bases. The CDR3 has 14 amino acids. As DNA, the CDR3 is TGTGCCAGCTCCAAGGACAGACAGAACACTGAAGCTTTCTTT. As protein: CASSKDRQNTEAFF.

The chain combines TRBV4-1 with TRBJ2-3; tentatively, D is TRBD2 (7 bases). The CDR3 covers 18 residues. Germline values: CDR1 MGHRA, CDR2 YSYEKL. Trimming removed 4 bases at V and 5 bases at J, with 25 bases between. The CDR3 bases are TGCGCCAGCAGCCGCCCGAGGGGGGGTTCGCTTAGTAAAGATACGCAGTATTTT. Encoded protein: CASSRPRGGSLSKDTQYF.

The rearrangement links TRBV7-9 to TRBJ2-1; D unclear. The V end was cut by 3 bases, the J end by 10 bases, with 10 bases between. Germline V gives CDR1 SEHNR, CDR2 FQNEAQ (reference sequence). The CDR3 has 12 amino acids. The CDR3 DNA reads TGTGCCAGCAGCTTTCTTTTGGGGGAGCAGTTCTTC. Translating it yields CASSFLLGEQFF.

This clonotype was seen only a few times. The chain has TRBV10-3 and TRBJ2-1, with TRBD1 matching 7 bases. This CDR3 has 14 amino acids. V shed 6 bases and J 6 bases; nucleotides not matched to a gene: 8. Per the germline V gene, CDR1 is ENHRY and CDR2 is SYGVKD. The CDR3 reads CAIRVGGGGNEQFF. The CDR3 DNA reads as TGTGCCATCAGAGTAGGGGGCGGTGGCAATGAGCAGTTCTTC.